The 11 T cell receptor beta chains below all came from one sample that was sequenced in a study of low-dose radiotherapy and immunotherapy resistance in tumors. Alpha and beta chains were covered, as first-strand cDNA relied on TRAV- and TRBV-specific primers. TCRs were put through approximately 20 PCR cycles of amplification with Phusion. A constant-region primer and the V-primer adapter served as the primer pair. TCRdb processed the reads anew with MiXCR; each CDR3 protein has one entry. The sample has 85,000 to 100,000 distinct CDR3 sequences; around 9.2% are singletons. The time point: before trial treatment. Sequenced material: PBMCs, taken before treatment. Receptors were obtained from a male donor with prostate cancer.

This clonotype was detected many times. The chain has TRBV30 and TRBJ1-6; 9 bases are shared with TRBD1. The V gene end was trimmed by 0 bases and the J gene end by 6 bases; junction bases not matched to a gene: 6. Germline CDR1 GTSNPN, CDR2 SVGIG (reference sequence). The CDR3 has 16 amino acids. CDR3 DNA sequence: TGTGCCTGGAGTGTAGGTCCGACAGGGGGTAATTCACCCCTCCACTTT. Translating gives CAWSVGPTGGNSPLHF.

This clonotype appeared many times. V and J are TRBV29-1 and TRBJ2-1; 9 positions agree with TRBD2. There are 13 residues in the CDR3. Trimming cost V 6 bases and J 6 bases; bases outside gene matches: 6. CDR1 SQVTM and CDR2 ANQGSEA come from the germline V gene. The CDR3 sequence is CSVAGTSSNEQFF. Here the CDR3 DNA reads TGCAGCGTCGCCGGGACTAGCAGCAATGAGCAGTTCTTC.

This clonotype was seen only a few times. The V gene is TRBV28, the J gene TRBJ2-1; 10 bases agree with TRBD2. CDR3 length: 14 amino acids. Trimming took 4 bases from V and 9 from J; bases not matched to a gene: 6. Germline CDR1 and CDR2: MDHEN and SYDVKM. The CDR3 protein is CASSSGLASVEQFF. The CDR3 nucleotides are TGTGCCAGCAGTTCGGGACTAGCGTCGGTTGAGCAGTTCTTC.

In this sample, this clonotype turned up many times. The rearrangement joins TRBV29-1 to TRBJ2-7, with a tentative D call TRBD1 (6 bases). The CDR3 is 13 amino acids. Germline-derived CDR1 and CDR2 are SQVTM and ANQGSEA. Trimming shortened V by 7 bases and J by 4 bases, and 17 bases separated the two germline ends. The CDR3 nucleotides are TGCAGCGCCGTTGGAGACAGGACGTACGAGCAGTACTTC. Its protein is CSAVGDRTYEQYF.

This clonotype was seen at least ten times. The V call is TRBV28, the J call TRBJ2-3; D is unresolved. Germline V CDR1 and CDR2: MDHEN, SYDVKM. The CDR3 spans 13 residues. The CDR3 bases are TGTGCAGATACAGATGTTGGGGCAGATACGCAGTATTTT. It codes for CADTDVGADTQYF.

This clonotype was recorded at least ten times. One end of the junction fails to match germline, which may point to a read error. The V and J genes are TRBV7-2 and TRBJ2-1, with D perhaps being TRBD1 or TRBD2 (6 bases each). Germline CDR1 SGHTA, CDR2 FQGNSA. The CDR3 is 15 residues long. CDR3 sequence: CASSLAGGAYNEQFF. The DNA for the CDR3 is TGTGCCAGCAGCCTAGCCGGGGGCGCGTACAATGAGCAGTTCTTC.

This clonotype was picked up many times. CDR3 nucleotide sequence: TGTGCCAGCAGTTACTCGATCCGGGAAGATGGCTACACCTTC. Translated, it gives CASSYSIREDGYTF. The chain combines TRBV6-6 with TRBJ1-2; no definite D call. The germline V gene has CDR1 MNHNY and CDR2 SVGAGI (reference sequence). The CDR3 length is 14 residues. Deletions cut 0 bases from V and 6 bases from J, with 11 bases between.

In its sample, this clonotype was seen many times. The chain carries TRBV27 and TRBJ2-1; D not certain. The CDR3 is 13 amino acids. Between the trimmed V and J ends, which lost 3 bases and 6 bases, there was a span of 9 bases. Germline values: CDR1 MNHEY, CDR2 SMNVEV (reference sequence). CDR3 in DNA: TGTGCCAGCAGTTTTGCCAGAGCCAATGAGCAGTTCTTC. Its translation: CASSFARANEQFF.

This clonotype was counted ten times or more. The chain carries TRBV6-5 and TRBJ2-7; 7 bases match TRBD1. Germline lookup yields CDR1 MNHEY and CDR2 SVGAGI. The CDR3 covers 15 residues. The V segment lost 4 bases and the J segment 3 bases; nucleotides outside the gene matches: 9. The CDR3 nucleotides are TGTGCCAGCAGTTTCCACAGGGGTCTCGACTACGAGCAGTACTTC. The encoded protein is CASSFHRGLDYEQYF.

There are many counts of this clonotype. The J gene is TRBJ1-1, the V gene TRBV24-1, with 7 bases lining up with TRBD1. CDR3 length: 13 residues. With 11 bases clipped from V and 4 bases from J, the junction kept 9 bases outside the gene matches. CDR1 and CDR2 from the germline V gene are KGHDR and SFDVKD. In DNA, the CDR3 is TGTGCCAACGTAGGGACAGCCAGCACTGAAGCTTTCTTT. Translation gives CANVGTASTEAFF.

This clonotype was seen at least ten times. The CDR3 is CASSEAGSYGYTF. CDR3 nucleotide sequence: TGTGCCAGCAGCGAGGCGGGCAGCTATGGCTACACCTTC. This chain uses TRBV2 with TRBJ1-2; D is unclear. The CDR3 contains 13 residues. Between the trimmed V and J ends, which lost 6 bases and 4 bases, there was a span of 12 bases. Germline V gene data show CDR1 as SNHLY and CDR2 as FYNNEI.